This T cell receptor beta chain appears in the sequencing data of a study of blood T cell repertoires in COVID-19. In the study's own analysis: Reference gene primer amplification yielded estimated nucleated cell counts. This table comes from immunoSEQ multiplex PCR, and its TCRdb copy is limited to in-frame clones, with some not included. V and J calls and clone size are those listed in that table; D and trimming were worked out from the DNA. The sample consists of about 82,000 clones, about four fifths of them appearing once. Trimming removed 7 bases from V and 0 bases from J; junction bases left unmatched: 6. This CDR3 region has 14 residues. The germline CDR1 and CDR2 sequences are MDHEN and SYDVKM.

The chain combines TRBV28 with TRBJ2-7, with 7 bases that match TRBD2. The TCR sequence derives from a woman aged 35 to 49 with active or convalescent COVID-19. Sequencing was done on a sample of peripheral blood. The CDR3 region is CASTRLADSYEQYF. As DNA, the CDR3 is TGTGCCAGCACCCGGCTAGCGGACTCCTACGAGCAGTACTTC.